These T cell receptor beta chains were read from a single sample in a study of cytomegalovirus exposure and HLA in healthy donors. TCRdb's copy holds only in-frame clones and misses some; the assay was immunoSEQ multiplex PCR. The sample includes roughly 200,000 clones, about three quarters of them seen just once. The sequencing input was PBMCs. The receptors originated from a woman aged 60-75 years in good health and CMV-seropositive. CDR3s include the opening cysteine and the closing phenylalanine or tryptophan. The D gene is left open where the match is weak. Only part of the rows carry a size: once, few, many, or a class if the clone is expanded.

NA | TRBJ1-1 | TRBV30 | TRBD1 | CAWVSGTEKAFF | TGTGCCTGGGTATCCGGGACAGAAAAAGCTTTCTTT
NA | TRBJ2-5 | TRBV28 | NA | CASSLIDRPKETQYF | TGTGCCAGCAGTTTAATAGACAGGCCGAAAGAGACCCAGTACTTC
NA | TRBJ2-3 | TRBV25-1 | TRBD1 | CASASRQGKGTDTQYF | TGTGCCAGCGCTAGCAGACAGGGGAAGGGCACAGATACGCAGTATTTT
NA | TRBJ2-7 | TRBV9 | NA | CASSGGDTSSYEQYF | TGTGCCAGCAGCGGAGGGGACACCAGCTCCTACGAGCAGTACTTC
few | TRBJ2-1 | TRBV15 | NA | CATSRVSPDTLGDEQFF | TGTGCCACCAGCAGAGTTTCCCCGGACACGCTCGGCGATGAGCAGTTCTTC
NA | TRBJ1-5 | TRBV27 | NA | CASWGGSNQPQHF | TGTGCCAGCTGGGGAGGGAGCAATCAGCCCCAGCATTTT
few | TRBJ2-2 | TRBV19 | TRBD2 | CATKTSGSYTGELFF | TGTGCCACCAAGACTAGCGGGAGTTACACCGGGGAGCTGTTTTTT
NA | TRBJ1-5 | TRBV28 | NA | CASRSQGNQPQHF | TGTGCCAGCAGATCACAGGGAAATCAGCCCCAGCATTTT
NA | TRBJ2-3 | TRBV5-4 | TRBD1 | CASSLPGRQGRGTDTQYF | TGTGCCAGCAGCTTGCCCGGTAGACAGGGGAGAGGCACAGATACGCAGTATTTT
NA | TRBJ1-4 | TRBV9 | NA | CASSVGGSNEKLFF | TGTGCCAGCAGCGTAGGTGGGAGTAATGAAAAACTGTTTTTT
once | TRBJ2-5 | TRBV28 | TRBD1 | CASTLRTGVGQETQYF | TGTGCCAGCACCCTGAGGACAGGGGTCGGACAAGAGACCCAGTACTTC
few | TRBJ2-2 | TRBV7-9 | NA | CASSLDGNTGELFF | TGTGCCAGCAGCTTAGACGGGAACACCGGGGAGCTGTTTTTT
NA | TRBJ1-4 | TRBV7-9 | NA | CASSLGPGGAGEKLFF | TGTGCCAGCAGCTTAGGTCCTGGGGGGGCTGGAGAAAAACTGTTTTTT
once | TRBJ1-1 | TRBV5-4 | NA | CASSLGQLGTNTEAFF | TGTGCCAGCAGCTTGGGACAGCTCGGAACGAACACTGAAGCTTTCTTT
NA | TRBJ1-2 | TRBV6-1 | TRBD1 | CASSEGPRQGRGYTF | TGTGCCAGCAGTGAAGGACCGCGACAGGGGCGAGGCTACACCTTC
once | TRBJ2-7 | TRBV6-5 | NA | CASVNYEQYF | TGTGCCAGCGTTAATTACGAGCAGTACTTC
NA | TRBJ2-7 | TRBV27 | TRBD1 | CASSSRDRTYEQYF | TGTGCCAGCAGCAGCCGGGACAGAACTTACGAGCAGTACTTC
NA | TRBJ2-5 | TRBV6-6 | TRBD1 | CASSLQGARETQYF | TGTGCCAGCAGTTTACAGGGGGCCAGAGAGACCCAGTACTTC
NA | TRBJ2-3 | TRBV9 | TRBD1 | CASSYRQGPDTQYF | TGTGCCAGCAGCTACCGACAGGGGCCAGATACGCAGTATTTT
NA | TRBJ2-4 | TRBV28 | NA | CASSLYRALAKNIQYF | TGTGCCAGCAGTTTATACAGGGCCTTAGCCAAAAACATTCAGTACTTC
NA | TRBJ1-2 | TRBV5-4 | NA | CASSSSGDYGYTF | TGTGCCAGCAGCTCTTCAGGGGACTATGGCTACACCTTC
few | TRBJ1-3 | TRBV4-2 | NA | CASSQDDGISGNTIYF | TGTGCCAGCAGCCAAGATGACGGGATCTCTGGAAACACCATATATTTT
NA | TRBJ1-4 | TRBV6-6 | NA | CASGETGPPLFF | TGTGCCAGCGGGGAGACCGGGCCCCCTCTGTTTTTT
NA | TRBJ1-4 | TRBV15 | TRBD1 | CASQDRVTLNEKLFF | TGTGCCTCCCAGGACAGGGTAACCCTAAATGAAAAACTGTTTTTT
NA | TRBJ2-7 | TRBV19 | TRBD1 | CASGGQGQSYEQYF | TGTGCCAGTGGTGGACAGGGTCAATCCTACGAGCAGTACTTC
NA | TRBJ1-2 | TRBV4-1 | TRBD1 | CASSLLGQGIDGYTF | TGCGCCAGCAGCCTCCTAGGACAGGGGATAGACGGCTACACCTTC
NA | TRBJ2-7 | TRBV28 | NA | CASSPQGYEQYF | TGTGCCAGCAGCCCCCAGGGCTACGAGCAGTACTTC
NA | TRBJ1-6 | TRBV15 | NA | CATSRGGEVGAGALHF | TGTGCCACCAGCAGAGGAGGCGAGGTGGGAGCCGGAGCCCTCCACTTT
NA | TRBJ1-5 | TRBV10-3 | TRBD1 | CAISEDRGGSNQPQHF | TGTGCCATCAGTGAAGACAGGGGGGGGAGCAATCAGCCCCAGCATTTT
NA | TRBJ2-1 | TRBV7-3 | TRBD2 | CASSSRGRESYNEQFF | TGTGCCAGCAGCTCCCGCGGGAGGGAGTCCTACAATGAGCAGTTCTTC
few | TRBJ2-1 | TRBV10-3 | NA | CAIREREYNEQFF | TGTGCCATCAGGGAACGGGAGTACAATGAGCAGTTCTTC
NA | TRBJ2-2 | TRBV2 | TRBD1 | CASSGRGQGNTGELFF | TGTGCCAGCAGTGGGCGGGGACAGGGGAACACCGGGGAGCTGTTTTTT
NA | TRBJ2-5 | TRBV5-4 | TRBD2 | CASSLTSEETQYF | TGTGCCAGCAGCCTGACTAGCGAAGAGACCCAGTACTTC
NA | TRBJ2-4 | TRBV6-5 | NA | CASSFLNIQYF | TGTGCCAGCAGTTTCTTAAACATTCAGTACTTC
few | TRBJ2-5 | TRBV25-1 | TRBD2 | CASSEGGVRETQYF | TGTGCCAGCAGTGAAGGGGGGGTGCGGGAGACCCAGTACTTC
NA | TRBJ2-2 | TRBV2 | NA | CASVPERTGELFF | TGTGCCAGCGTCCCTGAGAGGACCGGGGAGCTGTTTTTT
NA | TRBJ1-1 | TRBV28 | NA | CASSFQGQNTEAFF | TGTGCCAGCAGTTTCCAGGGGCAGAACACTGAAGCTTTCTTT
NA | TRBJ1-5 | TRBV30 | NA | CAWGRGSNQPQHF | TGTGCCTGGGGCAGGGGTAGTAATCAGCCCCAGCATTTT
NA | TRBJ2-3 | TRBV2 | TRBD2 | CASSGPETSGRMSTDTQYF | TGTGCCAGCAGTGGTCCGGAGACTAGCGGGAGGATGAGCACAGATACGCAGTATTTT
NA | TRBJ2-6 | TRBV7-6 | NA | CASSLGRSGANGLTF | TGTGCCAGCAGCTTAGGCCGCTCTGGGGCCAACGGCCTGACTTTC
NA | TRBJ2-3 | TRBV27 | NA | CASRVAEGATDTQYF | TGTGCCAGCAGGGTGGCGGAGGGGGCCACAGATACGCAGTATTTT
NA | TRBJ2-2 | TRBV5-1 | NA | CASSLDPGGIGELFF | TGCGCCAGCAGCTTGGATCCGGGTGGCATCGGGGAGCTGTTTTTT
NA | TRBJ2-1 | TRBV2 | TRBD2 | CASRPGLTDNEQFF | TGTGCCAGCAGGCCGGGACTAACCGACAATGAGCAGTTCTTC
NA | TRBJ2-1 | TRBV6-5 | TRBD2 | CASSRGGRKHEQFF | TGTGCCAGCAGCCGGGGGGGGAGGAAGCATGAGCAGTTCTTC
NA | TRBJ2-2 | TRBV27 | NA | CASSLGGRVHTGELFF | TGTGCCAGCAGTTTAGGGGGCAGGGTCCACACCGGGGAGCTGTTTTTT